One sample yielded the 18 T cell receptor beta chains listed below, sequenced in a study of breast tumors, draining lymph nodes, adjacent tissues (dated by TCRdb to 2016 to 2017). Lymph node samples came from the axillary draining lymph nodes of breast cancer patients. The library was made by multiplex PCR. The listed sequencing device is Illumina HiSeq 2000. TCRdb reanalyzed the raw reads on its own, using fastp at Q25 for trimming and MiXCR for clone calling, and kept in-frame beta chains. CDR3 protein duplicates are merged, each entry listing the most common genes and DNA. This sample lists some 150,000 distinct CDR3 sequences; around 22% were detected once. Of the sample, about 2.4% falls within the top ten clones. The sequencing input was axillary lymph node tissue. These receptors originate from a female donor with breast cancer. Some clones in this sample may be carry-over from other donors' samples.

This clonotype has a count of ten or more. The CDR3 loop is CASSSQGLAGGAYNEQFF. CDR3 DNA: TGTGCCAGCAGCTCACAGGGACTAGCGGGAGGGGCATACAATGAGCAGTTCTTC. This chain uses TRBV7-9 with TRBJ2-1; 16 nucleotides align to TRBD2. The V gene end was trimmed by 4 bases and the J gene end by 4 bases; junction bases not matched to a gene: 7. CDR3 length equals 18 residues. Germline CDR1 is SEHNR and CDR2 is FQNEAQ (reference sequence).

Note on this clonotype: This sequence may be a read error, since a much larger clone differs from it by one base. This chain links TRBV24-1 with TRBJ2-5; either TRBD1 or TRBD2 may supply D (7 bases each). Germline CDR1 reads KGHDR; CDR2 reads SFDVKD. The CDR3 length is 15 residues. V was pared by 1 base and J by 4 bases, with 12 bases between. DNA for the CDR3: TGTGCCACCAGTGATTTTACAGGGGAGGGAGAGACCCAGTACTTC. Translated: CATSDFTGEGETQYF.

Of note for this clonotype: The missing conserved phenylalanine or tryptophan at the end of this CDR3 makes a read error likely. CDR3 in amino acids: CASSVDRGIDNEQFS. The CDR3 coding sequence is TGTGCCAGCAGTGTAGACAGGGGGATCGACAATGAGCAGTTCTCC. The chain joins TRBV6-1 to TRBJ2-1; TRBD1 agrees at 9 bases. Germline V gene data show CDR1 as MNHNS and CDR2 as SASEGT. The ends lost 4 bases at V and 5 bases at J; junction bases unmatched: 6. CDR3 length: 15 residues.

This clonotype was recorded many times. The V gene is TRBV7-2, the J gene TRBJ2-5, with 7 nucleotides matching TRBD2. The CDR3 spans 14 residues. Germline loops: CDR1 SGHTA, CDR2 FQGNSA. The V segment lost 1 base and the J segment 3 bases; nucleotides outside the gene matches: 2. CDR3 bases: TGTGCCAGCAGCTTAGGGCTAGCGGAAGAGACCCAGTACTTC. It codes for CASSLGLAEETQYF.

This clonotype was picked up many times. The genes are TRBV6-2 or TRBV6-3 and TRBJ1-2; D is perhaps TRBD1 (6 bases). CDR3 length: 14 amino acids. Germline V gene lookup returns CDR1 MNHEY and CDR2 SVGEGT. V lost 0 bases and J lost 5, with 10 bases in between. The CDR3 sequence is CASSYSDSLYGYTF. CDR3 nucleotides: TGTGCCAGCAGTTACTCGGACAGCCTTTATGGCTACACCTTC.

Comments on this clonotype: One end of the junction is discordant with germline, which a read error may explain. The chain has TRBV7-9 and TRBJ2-1; TRBD2 agrees at 15 bases. Germline V lookup: CDR1 SEHNR, CDR2 FQNEAQ (reference sequence). This CDR3 has 16 amino acids. The CDR3 loop reads CASSPPGTSGRYEQFF. The CDR3 region has the DNA TGTGCCAGCAGCCCGCCCGGGACTAGCGGGAGGTATGAACAGTTCTTC.

The J gene is TRBJ2-5, the V gene TRBV4-1; possibly TRBD2 for D (7 bases). V was trimmed by 0 bases and J by 2 bases, leaving 16 bases between them. Germline V gives CDR1 MGHRA, CDR2 YSYEKL. CDR3 length: 17 residues. The CDR3 loop is CASSQEGGGGRQETQYF. Written as DNA, the CDR3 is TGCGCCAGCAGCCAAGAGGGTGGGGGGGGGCGACAAGAGACCCAGTACTTC.

In its sample, this clonotype was seen many times. V and J are TRBV6-6 and TRBJ2-5; perhaps TRBD2 as D (5 bases). The CDR3 totals 14 residues. CDR1 is MNHNY and CDR2 is SVGAGI in the germline V gene (reference sequence). V lost 2 bases, J lost 2 bases, and 9 bases lay in between. This chain's CDR3 is CASSYTPGQETQYF. CDR3 sequence (DNA): TGTGCCAGCAGTTACACCCCGGGGCAAGAGACCCAGTACTTC.

This clonotype was recorded many times. V and J are TRBV18 and TRBJ1-6; TRBD1 agrees at 10 bases. J was trimmed by 8 bases and V by 3 bases; bases with no gene match: 7. The V gene's germline CDR1 is KGHSH and CDR2 LQKENI. The CDR3 contains 16 residues. The CDR3: CASSPGTGADYSPLHF. CDR3 coding DNA: TGTGCCAGCTCACCCGGGACAGGGGCGGATTATTCACCCCTCCACTTT.

A note on this clonotype: A read error may explain this, as a much larger clone is one base away. The chain recombines TRBV6-1 with TRBJ2-1; possible D gene TRBD2, 6 bases. Germline CDR1 MNHNS, CDR2 SASEGT. The germline V and J ends were trimmed by 7 bases and 12 bases, with 22 bases remaining between them. The CDR3 has 14 residues. The CDR3 region is CASTSLRESSGQFF. CDR3 DNA sequence: TGTGCCAGCACTTCCCTCCGGGAGTCAAGTGGGCAGTTCTTC.

This clonotype occurred many times. V is TRBV7-2 and J is TRBJ2-1, with D possibly matching TRBD2 (5 bases). The CDR3 contains 16 residues. Germline assignment: CDR1 SGHTA and CDR2 FQGNSA. Trimming stripped 4 bases from V and 5 bases from J, with 18 bases between. CDR3 sequence reads: CASSYKDHTRNNEQFF. In DNA form, the CDR3 reads TGTGCCAGCAGCTACAAAGATCATACTAGAAACAATGAGCAGTTCTTC.

Ten or more counts support this clonotype. This chain uses TRBV7-9 with TRBJ2-3; TRBD2 might be the D (6 bases). This CDR3 comprises 14 residues. Trimming took off 2 bases at V and 4 bases at J, with 10 bases between the two ends. Germline loops: CDR1 SEHNR, CDR2 FQNEAQ (reference sequence). The CDR3 DNA reads as TGTGCCAGCAGCTTAATGGGGGGTGCAGATACGCAGTATTTT. Protein product: CASSLMGGADTQYF.

This clonotype appeared a few times. V and J are TRBV28 and TRBJ1-5; the match to TRBD1 covers 8 bases. Germline CDR1 is MDHEN and CDR2 is SYDVKM. V lost 2 bases and J lost 0; bases outside the gene matches: 6. The CDR3 contains 17 residues. CDR3 in DNA: TGTGCCAGCAGTTTAAACACAGGGGGTTATAGCAATCAGCCCCAGCATTTT. Translated: CASSLNTGGYSNQPQHF.

Turning to this clonotype: This may arise from a read error, as a much more abundant clone is one base away. This chain joins TRBV15 and TRBJ1-4; 8 positions agree with TRBD1. This CDR3 has 14 amino acids. Per germline, CDR1 LNHNV and CDR2 YYDKDF (reference sequence). CDR3 region: CATSLRTGLERLFF. The CDR3 nucleotides are TGTGCCACCAGCTTACGGACAGGGCTTGAAAGACTGTTTTTT.

This clonotype turned up a few times. This chain connects TRBV3-1 to TRBJ1-2; D ambiguous. Trimming left V 5 bases short and J 4 bases short, with 8 bases between. The CDR3 extends over 12 amino acids. The germline CDR1 and CDR2 sequences are LGHDT and YNNKEL (reference sequence). The CDR3 sequence: CASSARTYGYTF. CDR3 DNA: TGTGCCAGCAGCGCCCGAACCTATGGCTACACCTTC. Variable domain in full (rest from reference TRBV3-1 and TRBJ1-2): DTAVSQTPKYLVTQMGNDKSIKCEQNLGHDTMYWYKQDSKKFLKIMFSYNNKELIINETVPNRFSPKSPDKAHLNLHINSLELGDSAVYFCASSARTYGYTFGSGTRLTVV.

Remarks on this clonotype: A read error is possible here, since a much larger clone lies one base away. The chain uses TRBV12-3 or TRBV12-4 and TRBJ2-2; 14 nucleotides match TRBD2. The CDR3 sequence is 18 residues long. The DNA for the CDR3 is TGTGCCAGCAGTCCCCCGGGACTAGCGGGAGAATACACCGGGGAGCTGTCTTTT. This codes for CASSPPGLAGEYTGELSF.

This chain uses TRBV12-3 or TRBV12-4 with TRBJ1-3; D not resolved. V lost 6 bases, J lost 8 bases, and 20 bases lay in between. This CDR3 is built from 15 residues. CDR3 in DNA: TGTGCCAGCAGCTTTTACTTGAGGGCTGGGGACACCATATATTTT. This codes for CASSFYLRAGDTIYF.

The chain carries TRBV20-1 and TRBJ2-1, with unresolved D. V was clipped by 0 bases and J by 10 bases, with 7 bases between them. The CDR3 runs 11 residues. Germline-derived CDR1 and CDR2 are DFQATT and SNEGSKA (reference sequence). CDR3 sequence: CSARDGWEQFF. The CDR3 nucleotides are TGCAGTGCTAGAGATGGGTGGGAGCAGTTCTTC.